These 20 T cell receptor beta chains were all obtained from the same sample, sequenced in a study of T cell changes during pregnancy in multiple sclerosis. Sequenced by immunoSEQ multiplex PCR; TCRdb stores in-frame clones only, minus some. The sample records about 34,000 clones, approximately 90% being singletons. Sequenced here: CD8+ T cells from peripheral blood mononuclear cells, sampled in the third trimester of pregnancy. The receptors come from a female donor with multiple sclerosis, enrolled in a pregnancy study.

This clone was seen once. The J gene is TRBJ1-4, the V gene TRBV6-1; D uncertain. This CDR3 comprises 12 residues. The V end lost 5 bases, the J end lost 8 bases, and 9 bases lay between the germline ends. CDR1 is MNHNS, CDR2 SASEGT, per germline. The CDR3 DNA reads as TGTGCCAGCAGTTGGGCGGGAGAAAAACTGTTTTTT. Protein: CASSWAGEKLFF.

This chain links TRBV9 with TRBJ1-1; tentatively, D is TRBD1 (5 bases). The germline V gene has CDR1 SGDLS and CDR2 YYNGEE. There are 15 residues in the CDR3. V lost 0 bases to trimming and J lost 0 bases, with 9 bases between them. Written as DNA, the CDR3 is TGTGCCAGCAGCGTAGACGGGGGAATGAACACTGAAGCTTTCTTT. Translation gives CASSVDGGMNTEAFF.

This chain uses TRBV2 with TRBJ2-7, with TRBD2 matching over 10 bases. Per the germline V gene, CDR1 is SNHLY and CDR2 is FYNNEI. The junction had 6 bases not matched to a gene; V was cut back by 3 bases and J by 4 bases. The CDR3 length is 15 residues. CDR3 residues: CASSEGAGGPYEQYF. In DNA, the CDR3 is TGTGCCAGCAGTGAGGGAGCGGGGGGGCCTTACGAGCAGTACTTC. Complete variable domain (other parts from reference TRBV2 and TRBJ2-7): EPEVTQTPSHQVTQMGQEVILRCVPISNHLYFYWYRQILGQKVEFLVSFYNNEISEKSEIFDDQFSVERPDGSNFTLKIRSTKLEDSAMYFCASSEGAGGPYEQYFGPGTRLTVT.

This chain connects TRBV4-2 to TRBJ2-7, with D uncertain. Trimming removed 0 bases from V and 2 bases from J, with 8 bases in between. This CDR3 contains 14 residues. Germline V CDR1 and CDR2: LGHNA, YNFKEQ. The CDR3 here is CASSQDGFAYEQYF. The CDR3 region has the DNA TGTGCCAGCAGCCAAGATGGCTTTGCCTACGAGCAGTACTTC.

CDR3 nucleotides: TGTGCCAGCAGCGACGGACAGGCGAACACTGAAGCTTTCTTT. Translating it yields CASSDGQANTEAFF. The V call is TRBV9, the J call TRBJ1-1, with TRBD1 matching over 7 bases. The CDR3 is 14 residues long. Looked up from germline, CDR1 is SGDLS and CDR2 is YYNGEE. V was clipped by 3 bases and J by 1 base; unmatched bases: 3.

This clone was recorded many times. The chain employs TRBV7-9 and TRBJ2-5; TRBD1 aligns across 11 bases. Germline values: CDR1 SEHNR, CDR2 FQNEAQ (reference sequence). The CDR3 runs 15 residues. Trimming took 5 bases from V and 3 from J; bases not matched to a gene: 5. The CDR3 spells CASSRPGQGEETQYF. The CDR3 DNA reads TGTGCCAGCAGCAGACCGGGACAGGGGGAAGAGACCCAGTACTTC.

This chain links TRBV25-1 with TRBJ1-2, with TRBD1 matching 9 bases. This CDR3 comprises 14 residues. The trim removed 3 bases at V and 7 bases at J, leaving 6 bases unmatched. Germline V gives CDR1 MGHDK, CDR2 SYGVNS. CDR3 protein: CASSDPGTGPGYTF. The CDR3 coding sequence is TGTGCCAGCAGTGACCCCGGGACAGGGCCTGGCTACACCTTC.

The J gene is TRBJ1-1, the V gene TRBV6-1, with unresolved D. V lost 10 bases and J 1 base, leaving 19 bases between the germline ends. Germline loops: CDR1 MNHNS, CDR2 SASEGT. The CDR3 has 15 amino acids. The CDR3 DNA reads TGTGCCATCCGGTTCAACCAGGATCCGAACACTGAAGCTTTCTTT. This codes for CAIRFNQDPNTEAFF.

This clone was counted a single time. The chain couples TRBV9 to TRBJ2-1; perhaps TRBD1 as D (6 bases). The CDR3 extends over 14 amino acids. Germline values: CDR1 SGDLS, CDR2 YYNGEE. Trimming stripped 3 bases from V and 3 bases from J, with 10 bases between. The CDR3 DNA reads TGTGCCAGCAGCGGAACAGGGCTCTACAATGAGCAGTTCTTC. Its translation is CASSGTGLYNEQFF.

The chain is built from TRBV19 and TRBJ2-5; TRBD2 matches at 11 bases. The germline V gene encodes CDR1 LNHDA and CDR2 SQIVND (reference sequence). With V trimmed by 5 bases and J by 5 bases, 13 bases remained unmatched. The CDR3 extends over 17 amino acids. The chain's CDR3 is CASSPPVGTSGGETQYF. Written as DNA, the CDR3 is TGTGCCAGTAGTCCGCCAGTAGGGACTAGCGGAGGGGAGACCCAGTACTTC.

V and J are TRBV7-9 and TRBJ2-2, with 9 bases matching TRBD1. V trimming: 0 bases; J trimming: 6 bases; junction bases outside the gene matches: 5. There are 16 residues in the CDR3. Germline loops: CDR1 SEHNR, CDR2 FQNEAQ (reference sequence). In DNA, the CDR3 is TGTGCCAGCAGCTTAGCTAACAGGGGGCCGGCCGGGGAGCTGTTTTTT. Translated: CASSLANRGPAGELFF. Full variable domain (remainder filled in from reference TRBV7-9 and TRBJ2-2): DTGVSQNPRHKITKRGQNVTFRCDPISEHNRLYWYRQTLGQGPEFLTYFQNEAQLEKSRLLSDRFSAERPKGSFSTLEIQRTEQGDSAMYLCASSLANRGPAGELFFGEGSRLTVL.

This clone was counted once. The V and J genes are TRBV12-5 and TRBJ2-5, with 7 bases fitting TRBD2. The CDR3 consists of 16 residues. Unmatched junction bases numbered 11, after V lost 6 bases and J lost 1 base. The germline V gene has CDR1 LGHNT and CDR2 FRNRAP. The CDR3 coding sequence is TGTGCTAGTGGCCCTAGCGGATGGGCCTCCCAAGAGACCCAGTACTTC. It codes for CASGPSGWASQETQYF.

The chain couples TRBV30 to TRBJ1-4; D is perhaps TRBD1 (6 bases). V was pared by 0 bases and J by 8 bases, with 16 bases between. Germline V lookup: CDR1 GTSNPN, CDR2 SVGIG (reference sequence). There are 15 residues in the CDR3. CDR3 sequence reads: CAWSVLGAGAEKLFF. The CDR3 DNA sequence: TGTGCCTGGAGTGTATTGGGCGCAGGGGCCGAAAAACTGTTTTTT.

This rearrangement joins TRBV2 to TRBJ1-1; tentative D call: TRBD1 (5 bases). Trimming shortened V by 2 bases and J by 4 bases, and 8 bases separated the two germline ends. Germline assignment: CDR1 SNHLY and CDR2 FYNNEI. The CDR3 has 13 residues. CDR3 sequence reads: CASSEPGFTEAFF. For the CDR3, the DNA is TGTGCCAGCAGTGAACCAGGGTTCACTGAAGCTTTCTTT.

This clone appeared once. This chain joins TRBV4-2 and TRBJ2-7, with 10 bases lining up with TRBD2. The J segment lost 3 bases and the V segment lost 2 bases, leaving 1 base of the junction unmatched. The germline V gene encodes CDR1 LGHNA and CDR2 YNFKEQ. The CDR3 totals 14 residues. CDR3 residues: CASSQKRGGYEQYF. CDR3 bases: TGTGCCAGCAGCCAAAAGCGGGGGGGCTACGAGCAGTACTTC.

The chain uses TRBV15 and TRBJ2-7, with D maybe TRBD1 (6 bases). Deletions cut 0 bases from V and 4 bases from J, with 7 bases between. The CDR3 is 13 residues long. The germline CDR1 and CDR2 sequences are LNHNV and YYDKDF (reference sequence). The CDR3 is CATSRDRGYEQYF. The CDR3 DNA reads TGTGCCACCAGCAGAGACAGGGGATACGAGCAGTACTTC.

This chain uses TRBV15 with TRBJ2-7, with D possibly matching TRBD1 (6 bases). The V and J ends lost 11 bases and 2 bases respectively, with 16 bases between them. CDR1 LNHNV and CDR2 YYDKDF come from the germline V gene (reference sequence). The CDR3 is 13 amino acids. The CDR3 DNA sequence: TGTGCCGTGACCGGGACAAGACCCTACGAGCAGTACTTC. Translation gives CAVTGTRPYEQYF.

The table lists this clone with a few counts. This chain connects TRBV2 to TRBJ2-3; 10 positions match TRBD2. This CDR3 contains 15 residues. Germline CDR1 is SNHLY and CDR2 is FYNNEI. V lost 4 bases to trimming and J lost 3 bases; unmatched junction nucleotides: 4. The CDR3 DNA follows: TGTGCCAGCAGTGGGGCTAGCGGGGGTACAGATACGCAGTATTTT. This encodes CASSGASGGTDTQYF.

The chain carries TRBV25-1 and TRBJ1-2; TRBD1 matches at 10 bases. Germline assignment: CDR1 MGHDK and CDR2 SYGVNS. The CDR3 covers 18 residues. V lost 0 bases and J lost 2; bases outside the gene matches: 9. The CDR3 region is CASSEYRGQGNNNYGYTF. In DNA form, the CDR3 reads TGTGCCAGCAGTGAATATAGGGGACAGGGGAATAACAACTATGGCTACACCTTC.

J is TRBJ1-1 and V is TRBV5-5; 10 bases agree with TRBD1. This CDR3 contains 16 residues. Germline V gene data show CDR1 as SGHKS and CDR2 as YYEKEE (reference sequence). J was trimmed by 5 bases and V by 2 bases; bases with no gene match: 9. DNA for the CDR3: TGTGCCAGCAGCTTTGGGGACAGGGGTCAAGAGACTGAAGCTTTCTTT. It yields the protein CASSFGDRGQETEAFF.